A selection of T cell receptor beta chains follows, all from one sample in a study of blood T cell repertoires in COVID-19. Using immunoSEQ multiplex PCR, the repertoire was profiled, and TCRdb retains in-frame clones only, with some absent. The profile shows approximately 280,000 clones, around 90% of them singletons. Sequencing input: PBMCs or T cells enriched from blood (not recorded which). The source of these receptors is a woman between 35 and 50 years old who had recovered from COVID-19. Both conserved end residues are part of each CDR3. A D gene is named only where the DNA matches it firmly. Clone size is not always given. Where it is, it says once, few, many or a class for expanded clones.

d_gene: NA; v_gene: TRBV12-3/TRBV12-4; abundance: NA; j_gene: TRBJ2-5; CDR3aa: CASSAIQETQYF; CDR3nt: TGTGCCAGCAGTGCTATCCAAGAGACCCAGTACTTC
d_gene: NA; v_gene: TRBV6-5; abundance: NA; j_gene: TRBJ1-5; CDR3aa: CASSYSLQPGQPQHF; CDR3nt: TGTGCCAGCAGTTACTCTTTACAGCCAGGGCAGCCCCAGCATTTT
d_gene: NA; v_gene: TRBV6-2/TRBV6-3; abundance: NA; j_gene: TRBJ1-5; CDR3aa: CASSYLQSNQPQHF; CDR3nt: TGTGCCAGCAGTTACCTACAGAGCAATCAGCCCCAGCATTTT
d_gene: NA; v_gene: TRBV25-1; abundance: NA; j_gene: TRBJ2-1; CDR3aa: CATQGGVKIPYNEQFF; CDR3nt: TGTGCCACCCAAGGGGGGGTCAAGATTCCCTACAATGAGCAGTTCTTC
d_gene: TRBD1; v_gene: TRBV10-3; abundance: once; j_gene: TRBJ2-5; CDR3aa: CAISESGGLETQYF; CDR3nt: TGTGCCATCAGTGAGTCAGGGGGCTTGGAGACCCAGTACTTC
d_gene: TRBD1; v_gene: TRBV11-2; abundance: NA; j_gene: TRBJ2-1; CDR3aa: CASNCMEGGQGCFDEQFF; CDR3nt: TGTGCCAGCAATTGTATGGAAGGAGGACAGGGTTGTTTCGATGAGCAGTTCTTC
d_gene: TRBD1; v_gene: TRBV7-2; abundance: NA; j_gene: TRBJ1-3; CDR3aa: CASSLVGTGVGNTIYF; CDR3nt: TGTGCCAGCAGCTTAGTGGGGACAGGGGTTGGAAACACCATATATTTT
d_gene: NA; v_gene: TRBV7-2; abundance: NA; j_gene: TRBJ2-7; CDR3aa: CASSRQRTGTEQYF; CDR3nt: TGTGCCAGCAGCCGCCAACGTACAGGGACCGAGCAGTACTTC
d_gene: NA; v_gene: TRBV6-2/TRBV6-3; abundance: few; j_gene: TRBJ2-1; CDR3aa: CASSYMRDEQFF; CDR3nt: TGTGCCAGCAGTTACATGAGGGATGAGCAGTTCTTC
d_gene: NA; v_gene: TRBV24-1; abundance: once; j_gene: TRBJ2-1; CDR3aa: CATSGGLEESNEQFF; CDR3nt: TGTGCCACCAGTGGGGGACTTGAGGAGTCCAATGAGCAGTTCTTC
d_gene: TRBD1; v_gene: TRBV6-2/TRBV6-3; abundance: NA; j_gene: TRBJ2-3; CDR3aa: CASSLDRASTDTQYF; CDR3nt: TGTGCCAGCAGTTTGGACAGGGCTAGCACAGATACGCAGTATTTT
d_gene: NA; v_gene: TRBV19; abundance: NA; j_gene: TRBJ2-7; CDR3aa: CASSDRGYEQYF; CDR3nt: TGTGCCAGTAGCGACCGGGGCTACGAGCAGTACTTC
d_gene: TRBD2; v_gene: TRBV10-3; abundance: NA; j_gene: TRBJ2-1; CDR3aa: CAIGSKLAENNEQFF; CDR3nt: TGTGCCATCGGTAGTAAACTAGCGGAGAACAATGAGCAGTTCTTC
d_gene: NA; v_gene: TRBV19; abundance: once; j_gene: TRBJ1-4; CDR3aa: CASSIVGSFAANEKLFF; CDR3nt: TGTGCCAGTAGTATAGTCGGCAGTTTCGCGGCTAATGAAAAACTGTTTTTT
d_gene: NA; v_gene: TRBV7-2; abundance: NA; j_gene: TRBJ2-7; CDR3aa: CASSLGPGGYEQYF; CDR3nt: TGTGCCAGCAGCTTAGGGCCTGGGGGGTACGAGCAGTACTTC
d_gene: TRBD1; v_gene: TRBV5-1; abundance: NA; j_gene: TRBJ2-5; CDR3aa: CASSSGRGQETQYF; CDR3nt: TGCGCCAGCAGCTCGGGCAGGGGGCAAGAGACCCAGTACTTC
d_gene: TRBD2; v_gene: TRBV27; abundance: NA; j_gene: TRBJ2-5; CDR3aa: CASAPAPGGNRETQYF; CDR3nt: TGTGCCAGCGCCCCCGCACCGGGGGGGAATCGGGAGACCCAGTACTTC
d_gene: TRBD2; v_gene: TRBV7-9; abundance: NA; j_gene: TRBJ2-1; CDR3aa: CASSSRLAGYYNEQFF; CDR3nt: TGTGCCAGCAGCTCCCGACTAGCGGGCTACTACAATGAGCAGTTCTTC
d_gene: NA; v_gene: TRBV7-9; abundance: NA; j_gene: TRBJ2-7; CDR3aa: CASSPLESGIEQYF; CDR3nt: TGTGCCAGCAGCCCTCTAGAATCGGGGATCGAGCAGTACTTC
d_gene: TRBD2; v_gene: TRBV6-5; abundance: NA; j_gene: TRBJ2-5; CDR3aa: CASKGLGVGETQYF; CDR3nt: TGTGCCAGCAAGGGACTAGGGGTCGGGGAGACCCAGTACTTC
d_gene: TRBD2; v_gene: TRBV7-6; abundance: NA; j_gene: TRBJ2-1; CDR3aa: CASSSLSGIGWNEQFF; CDR3nt: TGTGCCAGCAGCTCGCTAAGCGGGATTGGTTGGAATGAGCAGTTCTTC
d_gene: NA; v_gene: TRBV2; abundance: NA; j_gene: TRBJ1-3; CDR3aa: CASSPRQGNTIYF; CDR3nt: TGTGCCAGCAGTCCTCGACAGGGAAACACCATATATTTT
d_gene: NA; v_gene: TRBV19; abundance: NA; j_gene: TRBJ2-7; CDR3aa: CASSIDRDYEQYF; CDR3nt: TGTGCCAGTAGTATAGACAGGGACTACGAGCAGTACTTC
d_gene: TRBD2; v_gene: TRBV28; abundance: once; j_gene: TRBJ2-1; CDR3aa: CASSLWGTNNEQFF; CDR3nt: TGTGCCAGCAGTTTATGGGGGACTAACAATGAGCAGTTCTTC
d_gene: TRBD1; v_gene: TRBV3-1/TRBV3-2; abundance: NA; j_gene: TRBJ1-4; CDR3aa: CASSPLGTGRRKLFF; CDR3nt: TGTGCCAGCAGCCCTCTGGGGACAGGGCGGCGAAAACTGTTTTTT